The 25 T cell receptor beta chains below all came from one sample that was sequenced in a study of pediatric ulcerative colitis. Data came from immunoSEQ multiplex PCR; TCRdb stores just in-frame clones and leaves some out. Here the sample spans around 36,000 clones, roughly 81% being singletons. During colonoscopy, one to two rectal pinch biopsies were collected. The sample consisted of gut tissue. These receptors were obtained from a boy between 5 and 17 years old with mild ulcerative colitis.

J is TRBJ2-7 and V is TRBV11-3; TRBD2 matches at 9 bases. Germline values: CDR1 SGHNT, CDR2 YENEEA. The CDR3 contains 15 residues. After removal of 5 bases from V and 0 bases from J, the junction contained 5 bases not matched to a gene. Here the CDR3 reads CASSQRTSDSYEQYF. CDR3 sequence (DNA): TGTGCCAGCAGCCAGAGGACTAGCGACTCCTACGAGCAGTACTTC.

This rearrangement joins TRBV23-1 to TRBJ1-1; possibly TRBD1 for D (5 bases). TRBV23-1 falls under the ORF class, with uncertain function. Deletions cut 8 bases from V and 8 bases from J, with 18 bases between. The CDR3 covers 13 residues. Here the CDR3 reads CASGHPQGTEAFF. DNA of the CDR3: TGCGCCAGCGGGCACCCTCAGGGTACAGAAGCTTTCTTT.

The rearrangement joins TRBV9 to TRBJ2-6; D perhaps matches TRBD2 (6 bases). This CDR3 comprises 16 residues. The germline gives CDR1 SGDLS, CDR2 YYNGEE. V was clipped by 4 bases and J by 2 bases, with 13 bases between them. The CDR3 DNA reads as TGTGCCAGCAGCTCCTATCGCGGGGCTGGGGCCAACGTCCTGACTTTC. Its translation: CASSSYRGAGANVLTF. Complete variable domain (other parts from reference TRBV9 and TRBJ2-6): DSGVTQTPKHLITATGQRVTLRCSPRSGDLSVYWYQQSLDQGLQFLIQYYNGEERAKGNILERFSAQQFPDLHSELNLSSLELGDSALYFCASSSYRGAGANVLTFGAGSRLTVL.

The rearrangement joins TRBV19 to TRBJ1-2; the D gene is possibly TRBD1 (6 bases). The CDR3 spans 16 residues. Trimming cost V 0 bases and J 4 bases, with 15 bases left between them. Germline-derived CDR1 and CDR2 are LNHDA and SQIVND (reference sequence). CDR3 DNA sequence: TGTGCCAGTAGTATAGATCGGGGGGCGTACGGCTATGGCTACACCTTC. Translated: CASSIDRGAYGYGYTF.

V is TRBV18 and J is TRBJ1-1; TRBD1 matches at 9 bases. The length of the CDR3 is 17 residues. J was trimmed by 3 bases and V by 6 bases; bases with no gene match: 14. Per the germline V gene, CDR1 is KGHSH and CDR2 is LQKENI. The CDR3 DNA sequence: TGTGCCAGCTCGCCAGTACAGGGGGCCACCCGAGACACTGAAGCTTTCTTT. Translating it yields CASSPVQGATRDTEAFF.

The chain couples TRBV5-1 to TRBJ2-2, with 9 bases fitting TRBD1. The V gene's germline CDR1 is SGHRS and CDR2 YFSETQ. The CDR3 is made up of 16 amino acids. Trimming cost V 4 bases and J 3 bases; bases outside gene matches: 7. This CDR3 is CASSGRDRAYTGELFF. As DNA, the CDR3 is TGCGCCAGCAGCGGCCGGGACAGGGCATACACCGGGGAGCTGTTTTTT. The variable domain in full, completed from reference TRBV5-1 and TRBJ2-2, reads KAGVTQTPRYLIKTRGQQVTLSCSPISGHRSVSWYQQTPGQGLQFLFEYFSETQRNKGNFPGRFSGRQFSNSRSEMNVSTLELGDSALYLCASSGRDRAYTGELFFGEGSRLTVL.

The chain employs TRBV5-1 and TRBJ1-3; the D is unclear. V was cut by 0 bases and J by 4 bases, with 11 bases left in between. This CDR3 has 15 residues. Germline values: CDR1 SGHRS, CDR2 YFSETQ. The CDR3 spells CASSLGPLGGNTIYF. Written as DNA, the CDR3 is TGCGCCAGCAGCTTGGGACCCTTAGGGGGAAACACCATATATTTT. The full variable domain, completed using reference TRBV5-1 and TRBJ1-3, is KAGVTQTPRYLIKTRGQQVTLSCSPISGHRSVSWYQQTPGQGLQFLFEYFSETQRNKGNFPGRFSGRQFSNSRSEMNVSTLELGDSALYLCASSLGPLGGNTIYFGEGSWLTVV.

This clone was detected once. The chain combines TRBV5-1 with TRBJ2-1; 7 bases align to TRBD1. V lost 4 bases to trimming and J lost 2 bases; unmatched junction nucleotides: 12. Looked up from germline, CDR1 is SGHRS and CDR2 is YFSETQ. CDR3 length: 17 amino acids. CDR3 sequence (DNA): TGCGCCAGCAGCCGGCTGTCAGGGGGTCGTCCCTACAATGAGCAGTTCTTC. Protein product: CASSRLSGGRPYNEQFF.

The CDR3, as DNA: TGTGCCAGCAGTTACTCAGCGGGGGGGCCAGATACGCAGTATTTT. Translated: CASSYSAGGPDTQYF. The V gene is TRBV6-5, the J gene TRBJ2-3; TRBD2 agrees at 10 bases. Trimming took 0 bases from V and 4 from J; bases not matched to a gene: 1. Germline loops: CDR1 MNHEY, CDR2 SVGAGI. The CDR3 covers 15 residues.

V is TRBV7-9 and J is TRBJ1-6; D not resolved. This CDR3 spans 14 amino acids. CDR1 is SEHNR and CDR2 is FQNEAQ in the germline V gene (reference sequence). Trimming left V 4 bases short and J 9 bases short, with 13 bases between. CDR3 sequence: CASSSDTYFSPLHF. CDR3 sequence (DNA): TGTGCCAGCAGCTCCGACACCTATTTTTCACCCCTCCACTTT.

This clone came up a few times. The chain recombines TRBV5-5 with TRBJ1-1; D not resolved. This CDR3 spans 15 amino acids. V lost 10 bases to trimming and J lost 3 bases, with 22 bases between them. Germline V gene sequence: CDR1 SGHKS, CDR2 YYEKEE (reference sequence). The CDR3 sequence: CAGQLTGASDTEAFF. CDR3 DNA sequence: TGTGCCGGTCAATTGACGGGAGCCTCCGACACTGAAGCTTTCTTT.

The V call is TRBV30, the J call TRBJ1-6; D uncertain. Looked up from germline, CDR1 is GTSNPN and CDR2 is SVGIG (reference sequence). The CDR3 contains 13 residues. V was cut by 2 bases and J by 5 bases, with 7 bases left in between. CDR3 bases: TGTGCCTGGAGTATACAGAATAATTCACCCCTCCACTTT. This codes for CAWSIQNNSPLHF.

The V gene is TRBV4-2, the J gene TRBJ2-3, with 7 bases identical to TRBD2. The ends lost 4 bases at V and 9 bases at J; junction bases unmatched: 4. The germline gives CDR1 LGHNA, CDR2 YNFKEQ. There are 12 residues in the CDR3. CDR3 bases: TGTGCCAGCAGCCTACAGCGGGGAACGCAGTATTTT. Amino acids: CASSLQRGTQYF.

J is TRBJ2-5 and V is TRBV27; 13 nucleotides match TRBD2. V dropped 5 bases and J dropped 2; count of bases not matched to a gene: 5. Germline V gives CDR1 MNHEY, CDR2 SMNVEV (reference sequence). The CDR3 loop spans 16 amino acids. The CDR3 here is CASSTRLAGGQETQYF. CDR3 bases: TGTGCCAGCAGTACACGACTAGCGGGGGGACAAGAGACCCAGTACTTC.

The chain couples TRBV19 to TRBJ1-1, with D unclear. The germline V gene has CDR1 LNHDA and CDR2 SQIVND (reference sequence). The V end was cut by 6 bases, the J end by 5 bases, with 7 bases between. The CDR3 is made up of 11 amino acids. DNA of the CDR3: TGTGCCAGTAGGCTTGGAACTGAAGCTTTCTTT. Translating it yields CASRLGTEAFF.

The chain combines TRBV7-8 with TRBJ2-1, with no clear D. Germline assignment: CDR1 SGHVS and CDR2 FQNEAQ. This CDR3 is 15 amino acids long. V was clipped by 6 bases and J by 2 bases, with 14 bases between them. CDR3 nucleotide sequence: TGTGCCAGCAGTCTACTCCTTTTGCCCTACAATGAGCAGTTCTTC. This encodes CASSLLLLPYNEQFF.

The chain is built from TRBV5-5 and TRBJ1-6; D not resolved. CDR1 and CDR2 from the germline V gene are SGHKS and YYEKEE (reference sequence). The V gene lost 1 base and the J gene lost 0 bases, with 8 bases spanning the gap. The CDR3 has 16 residues. CDR3: CASSLRTNSYNSPLHF. CDR3 nucleotides: TGTGCCAGCAGCTTGAGGACGAACTCCTATAATTCACCCCTCCACTTT.

This clone was seen only once. V usage is TRBV30 and J usage is TRBJ1-5; 11 bases match TRBD1. The CDR3 is 14 residues long. Germline loops: CDR1 GTSNPN, CDR2 SVGIG (reference sequence). J was trimmed by 3 bases and V by 5 bases; bases with no gene match: 3. The CDR3 region is CAWAGQGDNQPQHF. The CDR3 coding sequence is TGTGCCTGGGCGGGACAGGGGGACAATCAGCCCCAGCATTTT.

The rearrangement uses TRBV27 and TRBJ2-4; D unclear. The CDR3 contains 13 residues. Germline V gives CDR1 MNHEY, CDR2 SMNVEV (reference sequence). V was shortened by 4 bases and J by 0 bases, with 4 bases between the two germline ends. CDR3 bases: TGTGCCAGCAGTTCCTTAGCCAAAAACATTCAGTACTTC. Its protein is CASSSLAKNIQYF.

The chain uses TRBV6-4 and TRBJ2-6, with D unclear. Germline CDR1 MRHNA, CDR2 SNTAGT. CDR3 length equals 14 residues. V was trimmed by 2 bases and J by 2 bases, leaving 4 bases between them. The CDR3 here is CASSDRAGANVLTF. In DNA form, the CDR3 reads TGTGCCAGCAGTGACAGGGCTGGGGCCAACGTCCTGACTTTC.

J is TRBJ1-5 and V is TRBV5-8; D may be TRBD1 (6 bases). This CDR3 spans 15 amino acids. V dropped 3 bases and J dropped 2 bases, with 12 bases sitting between them. Germline lookup yields CDR1 SGHTS and CDR2 YDEGEE. CDR3 nucleotide sequence: TGTGCCAGCAGCTATCCAGGGGCCGGCAATCAGCCCCAGCATTTT. As protein: CASSYPGAGNQPQHF.

This chain links TRBV29-1 with TRBJ1-1, with unresolved D. This CDR3 has 12 amino acids. The germline V and J ends were trimmed by 5 bases and 0 bases, with 7 bases remaining between them. CDR1 and CDR2 from the germline V gene are SQVTM and ANQGSEA. CDR3 nucleotides: TGCAGCGTTAAAGGGATGAACACTGAAGCTTTCTTT. The encoded protein is CSVKGMNTEAFF.

The rearrangement joins TRBV6-6 to TRBJ1-2; D might be TRBD1 (6 bases). Germline V gene data show CDR1 as MNHNY and CDR2 as SVGAGI (reference sequence). V gave up 5 bases and J gave up 0 bases, with 10 bases separating them. The CDR3 is made up of 14 amino acids. For the CDR3, the DNA is TGTGCCAGCAGTACCTACAGGGCTAACTATGGCTACACCTTC. Encoded protein: CASSTYRANYGYTF.

The rearrangement links TRBV19 to TRBJ1-6, with D hard to call. The V end lost 7 bases, the J end lost 2 bases, and 12 bases lay between the germline ends. Germline values: CDR1 LNHDA, CDR2 SQIVND (reference sequence). This CDR3 spans 15 amino acids. CDR3 sequence (DNA): TGTGCCAGTAATCCGGCAGGAGCCTATAATTCACCCCTCCACTTT. This codes for CASNPAGAYNSPLHF.

The chain links TRBV5-6 to TRBJ1-5; a weak D match, TRBD1 (5 bases). The V and J ends lost 1 base and 7 bases respectively, with 12 bases between them. CDR3 length: 14 amino acids. Germline V gene data show CDR1 as SGHDT and CDR2 as YYEEEE. CDR3 DNA: TGTGCCAGCAGCTTGCTCAGGGCGCGACAGCCCCAGCATTTT. It is translated as CASSLLRARQPQHF.